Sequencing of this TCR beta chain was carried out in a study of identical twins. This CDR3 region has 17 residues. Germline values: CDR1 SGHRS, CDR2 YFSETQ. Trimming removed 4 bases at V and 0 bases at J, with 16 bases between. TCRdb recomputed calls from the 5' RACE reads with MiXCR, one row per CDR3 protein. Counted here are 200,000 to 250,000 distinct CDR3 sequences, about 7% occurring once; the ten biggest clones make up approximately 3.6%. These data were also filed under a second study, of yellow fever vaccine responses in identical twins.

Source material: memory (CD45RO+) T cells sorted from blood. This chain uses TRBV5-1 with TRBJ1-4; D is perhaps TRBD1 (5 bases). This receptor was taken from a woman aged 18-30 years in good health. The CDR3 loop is CASSLGPGGSTNEKLFF. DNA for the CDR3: TGCGCCAGCAGCCTAGGACCTGGGGGGTCAACTAATGAAAAACTGTTTTTT.